A selection of T cell receptor beta chains follows, all from one sample in a study of blood T cell repertoires in COVID-19. Clones were read by immunoSEQ multiplex PCR, and TCRdb kept only the in-frame ones, dropping some. The sample gives fewer than 250,000 clones, roughly 90% of which show up once; approximately 1.7% is in the top ten. The specimen was peripheral blood. These receptors were collected from a man aged 70 or older with acute or convalescent COVID-19. The CDR3 runs from the conserved cysteine through the conserved F or W. D genes are given only for firm matches. Only some rows state a clone size, as once, few, many or a class for expanded clones.

v_gene: TRBV7-3
j_gene: TRBJ1-1
abundance: .
d_gene: TRBD1
CDR3nt: TGTGCCAGCAGCTTAACGACAGGGGGCTTGGGCACTGAAGCTTTCTTT
CDR3aa: CASSLTTGGLGTEAFF

v_gene: TRBV21-1
j_gene: TRBJ1-3
abundance: .
d_gene: .
CDR3nt: TGTGCCAGCAGCAAAGAAGGTATGGGAGCTTGGGGAAACACCATATATTTT
CDR3aa: CASSKEGMGAWGNTIYF

v_gene: TRBV5-1
j_gene: TRBJ2-3
abundance: .
d_gene: .
CDR3nt: TGCGCCAGCAGCTTGGCTGACTATGATACGCAGTATTTT
CDR3aa: CASSLADYDTQYF

v_gene: TRBV29-1
j_gene: TRBJ1-1
abundance: .
d_gene: .
CDR3nt: TGCAGCGCCCAAACCCAGGGCTCAGTGAACACTGAAGCTTTCTTT
CDR3aa: CSAQTQGSVNTEAFF

v_gene: TRBV5-8
j_gene: TRBJ2-2
abundance: .
d_gene: .
CDR3nt: TGTGCCAGCAGCCGGGGACAATACACCGGGGAGCTGTTTTTT
CDR3aa: CASSRGQYTGELFF

v_gene: TRBV4-2
j_gene: TRBJ1-3
abundance: .
d_gene: TRBD1
CDR3nt: TGTGCCAGCAGCCGCGACAGGGAAGTAAGCTCTGGAAACACCATATATTTT
CDR3aa: CASSRDREVSSGNTIYF

v_gene: TRBV19
j_gene: TRBJ2-2
abundance: .
d_gene: TRBD2
CDR3nt: TGTGCCAGTAGTATAGAAGGCGGTAGCGGGAGGGTCCAGGGGGAGCTGTTTTTT
CDR3aa: CASSIEGGSGRVQGELFF

v_gene: TRBV2
j_gene: TRBJ2-1
abundance: .
d_gene: TRBD2
CDR3nt: TGTGCCAGCAGTGAAGGACTAGCGGGCTACAATGAGCAGTTCTTC
CDR3aa: CASSEGLAGYNEQFF

v_gene: TRBV2
j_gene: TRBJ2-7
abundance: once
d_gene: .
CDR3nt: TGTGCCAGCAGTAGGGACATTGGCGACGAGCAGTACTTC
CDR3aa: CASSRDIGDEQYF

v_gene: TRBV7-9
j_gene: TRBJ2-1
abundance: .
d_gene: .
CDR3nt: TGTGCCAGCAGCTTAGATGTTACGAGCAATGAGCAGTTCTTC
CDR3aa: CASSLDVTSNEQFF

v_gene: TRBV9
j_gene: TRBJ2-7
abundance: .
d_gene: TRBD1
CDR3nt: TGTGCCAGCACCGACGAGGTCGTGACAGGGACCTACGAGCAGTACTTC
CDR3aa: CASTDEVVTGTYEQYF

v_gene: TRBV7-9
j_gene: TRBJ2-7
abundance: .
d_gene: .
CDR3nt: TGTGCCAGCAGCAAGGCAGGGGCATGGAACGAGCAGTACTTC
CDR3aa: CASSKAGAWNEQYF

v_gene: TRBV4-2
j_gene: TRBJ2-3
abundance: medium-sized
d_gene: .
CDR3nt: TGTGCCAGCAGCCAGGCCCGGGAGACAGATACGCAGTATTTT
CDR3aa: CASSQARETDTQYF

v_gene: TRBV19
j_gene: TRBJ1-5
abundance: .
d_gene: TRBD1
CDR3nt: TGTGCCAGTAGTGCACAGGGGGCCCCAAGCAATCAGCCCCAGCATTTT
CDR3aa: CASSAQGAPSNQPQHF

v_gene: TRBV19
j_gene: TRBJ1-1
abundance: .
d_gene: .
CDR3nt: TGTGCCAGTAGCACAACACAGGGGAACACTGAAGCTTTCTTT
CDR3aa: CASSTTQGNTEAFF

v_gene: TRBV5-1
j_gene: TRBJ2-7
abundance: .
d_gene: TRBD1
CDR3nt: TGCGCCAGCAGTAAAACAGGGGCCCCCGAGCAGTACTTC
CDR3aa: CASSKTGAPEQYF

v_gene: TRBV4-1
j_gene: TRBJ1-6
abundance: .
d_gene: .
CDR3nt: TGCGCCAGCAGCCAAGCTAACCGGGACACTTCACCCCTCCACTTT
CDR3aa: CASSQANRDTSPLHF

v_gene: TRBV7-2
j_gene: TRBJ2-7
abundance: once
d_gene: TRBD2
CDR3nt: TGTGCCAGCAGCCCCCCTAGCGGGACCTCCTACGAGCAGTACTTC
CDR3aa: CASSPPSGTSYEQYF

v_gene: TRBV5-1
j_gene: TRBJ1-1
abundance: .
d_gene: TRBD1
CDR3nt: TGCGCCAGCAGTTCACTAGGGGGCAGAGGGAACACTGAAGCTTTCTTT
CDR3aa: CASSSLGGRGNTEAFF

v_gene: TRBV19
j_gene: TRBJ1-5
abundance: .
d_gene: TRBD1
CDR3nt: TGTGCCAGTAGACCTCGAGACAGGGACTATCAGCCCCAGCATTTT
CDR3aa: CASRPRDRDYQPQHF

v_gene: TRBV4-1
j_gene: TRBJ2-7
abundance: .
d_gene: .
CDR3nt: TGCGCCAGCAGCCAAGTGGAGACTTTATACGAGCAGTACTTC
CDR3aa: CASSQVETLYEQYF

v_gene: TRBV18
j_gene: TRBJ2-3
abundance: .
d_gene: .
CDR3nt: TGTGCCAGCTCCCCCCCGGGGAGGAACGTAGATACGCAGTATTTT
CDR3aa: CASSPPGRNVDTQYF

v_gene: TRBV7-9
j_gene: TRBJ1-2
abundance: .
d_gene: .
CDR3nt: TGTGCCAGCAGCTTAGGGGACAAGAACTATGGCTACACCTTC
CDR3aa: CASSLGDKNYGYTF

v_gene: TRBV3-1/TRBV3-2
j_gene: TRBJ2-1
abundance: .
d_gene: .
CDR3nt: TGTGCCAGCAGCTCCGGGGGAGGAGGGGGGGATGAGCAGTTCTTC
CDR3aa: CASSSGGGGGDEQFF

v_gene: TRBV18
j_gene: TRBJ2-5
abundance: .
d_gene: .
CDR3nt: TGTGCCAGCTCACCACTGGCAGGTGGAGAGACCCAGTACTTC
CDR3aa: CASSPLAGGETQYF

v_gene: TRBV27
j_gene: TRBJ2-1
abundance: .
d_gene: TRBD2
CDR3nt: TGTGCCAGCAGTTTATCGGGGGGGGACCCTGGTCCCTACAATGAGCAGTTCTTC
CDR3aa: CASSLSGGDPGPYNEQFF

v_gene: TRBV3-1/TRBV3-2
j_gene: TRBJ2-1
abundance: .
d_gene: TRBD2
CDR3nt: TGTGCCAGCAGCCAATCTTCACTAGCGGGAGGATCTGAGCAGTTCTTC
CDR3aa: CASSQSSLAGGSEQFF

v_gene: TRBV3-1/TRBV3-2
j_gene: TRBJ1-3
abundance: .
d_gene: .
CDR3nt: TGTGCCAGCAGCCAAGATACCACAGAAGGAAACACCATATATTTT
CDR3aa: CASSQDTTEGNTIYF

v_gene: TRBV2
j_gene: TRBJ1-4
abundance: .
d_gene: TRBD1
CDR3nt: TGTGCCAGCACCCCGGGACAGGGGTTTCTGGCCCGAAAGGAAAAACTGTTTTTT
CDR3aa: CASTPGQGFLARKEKLFF

v_gene: TRBV7-8
j_gene: TRBJ2-7
abundance: .
d_gene: TRBD2
CDR3nt: TGTGCCAGCTCGGGGTCGGGACTAGCGGGGTACGAGCAGTACTTC
CDR3aa: CASSGSGLAGYEQYF

v_gene: TRBV27
j_gene: TRBJ1-2
abundance: .
d_gene: TRBD1
CDR3nt: TGTGCCAGCAGTTTATTGTGGCAGGGGGCGTCCTCTGGCTACACCTTC
CDR3aa: CASSLLWQGASSGYTF

v_gene: TRBV2
j_gene: TRBJ2-3
abundance: .
d_gene: TRBD2
CDR3nt: TGTGCCAGCATTGGCACCCACGCCGGGGGACTAGCGGGAGCGCAAGATACGCAGTATTTT
CDR3aa: CASIGTHAGGLAGAQDTQYF

v_gene: TRBV19
j_gene: TRBJ1-3
abundance: .
d_gene: .
CDR3nt: TGTGCCAGTAGTCAGGGCTCTGGAAACACCATATATTTT
CDR3aa: CASSQGSGNTIYF

v_gene: TRBV2
j_gene: TRBJ2-5
abundance: .
d_gene: TRBD1
CDR3nt: TGTGCCAGCAAGGCAGGGGGCGAGACCCAGTACTTC
CDR3aa: CASKAGGETQYF

v_gene: TRBV7-9
j_gene: TRBJ2-1
abundance: .
d_gene: TRBD2
CDR3nt: TGTGCCAGCAGCCCGTCCATAAAGACCGGGACTAGCGGATACAATGAGCAGTTCTTC
CDR3aa: CASSPSIKTGTSGYNEQFF

v_gene: TRBV9
j_gene: TRBJ1-5
abundance: .
d_gene: .
CDR3nt: TGTGCCAGCTCCAGGGGATATCAGCCCCAGCATTTT
CDR3aa: CASSRGYQPQHF

v_gene: TRBV5-6
j_gene: TRBJ2-3
abundance: .
d_gene: TRBD2
CDR3nt: TGTGCCAGCAGGTCCGGGACTAGCGGGAGAAGCACAGATACGCAGTATTTT
CDR3aa: CASRSGTSGRSTDTQYF

v_gene: TRBV2
j_gene: TRBJ2-2
abundance: .
d_gene: TRBD1
CDR3nt: TGTGCCAGCAGTGAAACCAGGACAGGGGCCACCGGGGAGCTGTTTTTT
CDR3aa: CASSETRTGATGELFF

v_gene: TRBV5-6
j_gene: TRBJ2-1
abundance: .
d_gene: .
CDR3nt: TGTGCCAGCAGCCTACAGGGTTACAATGAGCAGTTCTTC
CDR3aa: CASSLQGYNEQFF

v_gene: TRBV14
j_gene: TRBJ2-7
abundance: .
d_gene: TRBD1
CDR3nt: TGTGCCAGCAGCCTACAGGGGTTCGAGCAGTACTTC
CDR3aa: CASSLQGFEQYF

v_gene: TRBV5-1
j_gene: TRBJ1-3
abundance: .
d_gene: TRBD1
CDR3nt: TGCGCCAGCAGCTCCTCCTTAACAGGGGACACCATATATTTT
CDR3aa: CASSSSLTGDTIYF

v_gene: TRBV3-1/TRBV3-2
j_gene: TRBJ2-1
abundance: .
d_gene: TRBD2
CDR3nt: TGTGCCAGCAGCCAAGGGCGGGAGTCCTACAATGAGCAGTTCTTC
CDR3aa: CASSQGRESYNEQFF

v_gene: TRBV19
j_gene: TRBJ1-5
abundance: .
d_gene: .
CDR3nt: TGTGCCAGTAGTTACAGGGGCAATCAGCCCCAGCATTTT
CDR3aa: CASSYRGNQPQHF

v_gene: TRBV3-1/TRBV3-2
j_gene: TRBJ2-7
abundance: .
d_gene: .
CDR3nt: TGTGCCAGCAGCCGAATTCAGGGTTACGAGCAGTACTTC
CDR3aa: CASSRIQGYEQYF

v_gene: TRBV11-2
j_gene: TRBJ2-1
abundance: .
d_gene: TRBD1
CDR3nt: TGTGCCAGCAGCCTCGACCGGGACAGGGGAGGTGAGCAGTTCTTC
CDR3aa: CASSLDRDRGGEQFF

v_gene: TRBV3-1/TRBV3-2
j_gene: TRBJ1-1
abundance: once
d_gene: TRBD1
CDR3nt: TGTGCCAGCAGCCAAGATTCCAGCAGGGGGGAAGCTTTCTTT
CDR3aa: CASSQDSSRGEAFF

v_gene: TRBV6-5
j_gene: TRBJ2-1
abundance: .
d_gene: TRBD1
CDR3nt: TGTGCCAGCAGTTACTCCGACAGGGGAAGGGATGAGCAGTTCTTC
CDR3aa: CASSYSDRGRDEQFF

v_gene: TRBV28
j_gene: TRBJ2-1
abundance: .
d_gene: TRBD1
CDR3nt: TGTGCCAGCAGTAGAAGGGGGACAGCCCTATCCTACAATGAGCAGTTCTTC
CDR3aa: CASSRRGTALSYNEQFF

v_gene: TRBV5-1
j_gene: TRBJ2-5
abundance: .
d_gene: TRBD2
CDR3nt: TGCGCCAGCAGCTTGGGGACTAGCGGGGAAGAGACCCAGTACTTC
CDR3aa: CASSLGTSGEETQYF

v_gene: TRBV4-2
j_gene: TRBJ2-3
abundance: .
d_gene: TRBD2
CDR3nt: TGTGCCAGCAGTCTGGCGGGAGGAGGCACAGATACGCAGTATTTT
CDR3aa: CASSLAGGGTDTQYF

v_gene: TRBV5-4
j_gene: TRBJ2-5
abundance: .
d_gene: .
CDR3nt: TGTGCCAGCAGCTTGGATCCCAGAAAAGAGACCCAGTACTTC
CDR3aa: CASSLDPRKETQYF

v_gene: TRBV6-2/TRBV6-3
j_gene: TRBJ2-1
abundance: .
d_gene: TRBD1
CDR3nt: TGTGCCAGCAGTTCACTAGGACAGGGCTCCTACAATGAGCAGTTCTTC
CDR3aa: CASSSLGQGSYNEQFF

v_gene: TRBV7-9
j_gene: TRBJ2-1
abundance: .
d_gene: .
CDR3nt: TGTGCCAGCAGACCGGACAGCTACAATGAGCAGTTCTTC
CDR3aa: CASRPDSYNEQFF

v_gene: TRBV28
j_gene: TRBJ2-7
abundance: .
d_gene: TRBD1
CDR3nt: TGTGCCAGCAGCGGGGCCGACAGGGTACCGTACGAGCAGTACTTC
CDR3aa: CASSGADRVPYEQYF

v_gene: TRBV11-2
j_gene: TRBJ1-2
abundance: .
d_gene: .
CDR3nt: TGTGCCAGCAGCTCCGGGACACGAGCCGCCTATGGCTACACCTTC
CDR3aa: CASSSGTRAAYGYTF

v_gene: TRBV19
j_gene: TRBJ1-2
abundance: .
d_gene: .
CDR3nt: TGTGCCAGTAGTCTCAGTTGGGGCTACACCTTC
CDR3aa: CASSLSWGYTF

v_gene: TRBV7-2
j_gene: TRBJ2-5
abundance: .
d_gene: TRBD2
CDR3nt: TGTGCCAGCAGCCAAACCCTCCTAGCGGGTGTGCAGACCCAGTACTTC
CDR3aa: CASSQTLLAGVQTQYF

v_gene: TRBV30
j_gene: TRBJ1-1
abundance: .
d_gene: TRBD1
CDR3nt: TGTGCCTGGATGGGACAGGGGAACACTGAAGCTTTCTTT
CDR3aa: CAWMGQGNTEAFF

v_gene: TRBV10-3
j_gene: TRBJ2-2
abundance: .
d_gene: TRBD2
CDR3nt: TGTGCCATCAGTGAAGTACTAGCGGGAGGGAATACCGGGGAGCTGTTTTTT
CDR3aa: CAISEVLAGGNTGELFF

v_gene: TRBV30
j_gene: TRBJ2-1
abundance: .
d_gene: TRBD2
CDR3nt: TGTGCCTGGAGTGTCTCGGGAGGTGAGCAGTTCTTC
CDR3aa: CAWSVSGGEQFF